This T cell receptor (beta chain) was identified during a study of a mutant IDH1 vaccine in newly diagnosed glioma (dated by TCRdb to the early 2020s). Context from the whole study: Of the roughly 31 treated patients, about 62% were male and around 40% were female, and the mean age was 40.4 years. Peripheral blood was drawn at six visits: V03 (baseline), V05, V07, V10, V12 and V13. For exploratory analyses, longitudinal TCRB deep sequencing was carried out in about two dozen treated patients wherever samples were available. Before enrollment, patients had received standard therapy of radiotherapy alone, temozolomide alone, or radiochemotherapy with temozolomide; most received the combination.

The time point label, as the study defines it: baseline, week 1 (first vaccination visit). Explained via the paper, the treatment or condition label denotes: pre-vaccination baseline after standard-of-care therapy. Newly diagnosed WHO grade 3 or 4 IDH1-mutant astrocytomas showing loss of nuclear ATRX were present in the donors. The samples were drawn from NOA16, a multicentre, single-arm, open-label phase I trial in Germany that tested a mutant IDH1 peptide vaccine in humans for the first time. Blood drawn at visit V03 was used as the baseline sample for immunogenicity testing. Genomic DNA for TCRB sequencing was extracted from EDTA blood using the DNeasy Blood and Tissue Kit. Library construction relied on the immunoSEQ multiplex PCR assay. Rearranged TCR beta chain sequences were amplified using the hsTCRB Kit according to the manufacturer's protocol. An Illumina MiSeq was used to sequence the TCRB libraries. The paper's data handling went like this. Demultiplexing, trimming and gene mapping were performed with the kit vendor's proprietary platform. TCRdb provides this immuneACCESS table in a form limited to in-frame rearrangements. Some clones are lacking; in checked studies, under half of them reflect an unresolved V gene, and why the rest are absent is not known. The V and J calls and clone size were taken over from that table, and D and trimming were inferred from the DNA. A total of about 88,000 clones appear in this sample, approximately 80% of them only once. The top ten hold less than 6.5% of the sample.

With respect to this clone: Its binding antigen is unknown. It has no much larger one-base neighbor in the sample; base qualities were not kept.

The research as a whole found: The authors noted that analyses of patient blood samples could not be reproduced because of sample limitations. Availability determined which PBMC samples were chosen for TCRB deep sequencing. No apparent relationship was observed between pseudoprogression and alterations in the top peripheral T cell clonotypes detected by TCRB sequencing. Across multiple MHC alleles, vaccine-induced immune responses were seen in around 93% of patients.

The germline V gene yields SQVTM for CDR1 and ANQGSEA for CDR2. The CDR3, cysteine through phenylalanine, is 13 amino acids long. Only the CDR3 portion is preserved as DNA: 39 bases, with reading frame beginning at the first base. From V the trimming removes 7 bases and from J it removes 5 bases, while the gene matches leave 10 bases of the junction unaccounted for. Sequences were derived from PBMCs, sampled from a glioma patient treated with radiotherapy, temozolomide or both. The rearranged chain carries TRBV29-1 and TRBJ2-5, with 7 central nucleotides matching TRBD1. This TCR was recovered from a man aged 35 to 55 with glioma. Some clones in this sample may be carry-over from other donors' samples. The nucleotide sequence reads TGCAGCGGACAGGGATTAGGGGTCGAGACCCAGTACTTC. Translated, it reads CSGQGLGVETQYF.